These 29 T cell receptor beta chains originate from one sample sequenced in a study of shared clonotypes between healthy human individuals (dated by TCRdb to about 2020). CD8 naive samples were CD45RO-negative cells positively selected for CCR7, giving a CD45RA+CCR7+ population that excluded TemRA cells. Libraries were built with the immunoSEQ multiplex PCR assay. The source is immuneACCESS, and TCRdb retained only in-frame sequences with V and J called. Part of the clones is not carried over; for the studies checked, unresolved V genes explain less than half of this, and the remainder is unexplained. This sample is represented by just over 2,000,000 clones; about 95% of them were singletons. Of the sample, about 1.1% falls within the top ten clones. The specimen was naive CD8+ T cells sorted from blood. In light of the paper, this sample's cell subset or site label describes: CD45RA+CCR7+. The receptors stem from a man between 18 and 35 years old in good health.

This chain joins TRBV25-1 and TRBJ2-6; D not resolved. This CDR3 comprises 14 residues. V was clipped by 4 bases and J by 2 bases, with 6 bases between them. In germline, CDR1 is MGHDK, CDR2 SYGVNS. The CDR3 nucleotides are TGTGCCAGCAGTGCCCCAGCTGGGGCCAACGTCCTGACTTTC. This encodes CASSAPAGANVLTF.

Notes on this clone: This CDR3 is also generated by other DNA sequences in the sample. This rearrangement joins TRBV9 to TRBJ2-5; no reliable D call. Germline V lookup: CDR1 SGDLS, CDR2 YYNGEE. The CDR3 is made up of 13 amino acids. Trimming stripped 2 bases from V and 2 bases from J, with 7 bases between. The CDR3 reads CASSVGEQETQYF. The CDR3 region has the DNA TGTGCCAGCAGCGTCGGCGAACAAGAGACCCAGTACTTC.

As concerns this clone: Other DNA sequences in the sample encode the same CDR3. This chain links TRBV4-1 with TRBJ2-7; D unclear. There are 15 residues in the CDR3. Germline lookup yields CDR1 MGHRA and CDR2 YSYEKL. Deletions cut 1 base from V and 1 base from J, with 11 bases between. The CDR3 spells CASSQGSGLSYEQYF. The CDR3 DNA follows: TGCGCCAGCAGCCAAGGGTCTGGGTTATCCTACGAGCAGTACTTC.

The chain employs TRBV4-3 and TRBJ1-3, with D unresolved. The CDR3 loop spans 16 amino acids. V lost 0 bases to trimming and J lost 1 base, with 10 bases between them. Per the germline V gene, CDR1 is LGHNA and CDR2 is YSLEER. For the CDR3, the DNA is TGCGCCAGCAGCCAAGATGATTTGGGTTCTGGAAACACCATATATTTT. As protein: CASSQDDLGSGNTIYF.

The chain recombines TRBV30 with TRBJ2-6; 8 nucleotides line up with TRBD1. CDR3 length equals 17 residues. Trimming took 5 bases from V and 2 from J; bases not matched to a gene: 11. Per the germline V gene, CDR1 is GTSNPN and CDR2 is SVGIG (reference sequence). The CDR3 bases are TGTGCCTGGGCCTCTCCAGGACAGGGTGCTGGGGCCAACGTCCTGACTTTC. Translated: CAWASPGQGAGANVLTF.

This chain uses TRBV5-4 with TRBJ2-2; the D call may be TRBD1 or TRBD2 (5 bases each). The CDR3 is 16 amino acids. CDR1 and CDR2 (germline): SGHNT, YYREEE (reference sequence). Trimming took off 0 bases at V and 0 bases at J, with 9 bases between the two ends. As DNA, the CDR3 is TGTGCCAGCAGCTTGGCGGGACCCCCGAACACCGGGGAGCTGTTTTTT. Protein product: CASSLAGPPNTGELFF.

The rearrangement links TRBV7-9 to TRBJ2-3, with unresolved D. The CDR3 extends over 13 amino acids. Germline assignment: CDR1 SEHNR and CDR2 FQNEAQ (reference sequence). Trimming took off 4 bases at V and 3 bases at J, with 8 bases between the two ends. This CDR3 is CASSSPTTDTQYF. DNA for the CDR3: TGTGCCAGCAGCTCACCTACAACAGATACGCAGTATTTT.

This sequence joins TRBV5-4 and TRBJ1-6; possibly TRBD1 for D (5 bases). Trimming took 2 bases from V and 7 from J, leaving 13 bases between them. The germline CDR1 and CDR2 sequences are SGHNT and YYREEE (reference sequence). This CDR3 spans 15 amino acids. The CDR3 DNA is TGTGCCAGCAGCTTTTCGACAGATCTAAATTCACCCCTCCACTTT. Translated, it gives CASSFSTDLNSPLHF.

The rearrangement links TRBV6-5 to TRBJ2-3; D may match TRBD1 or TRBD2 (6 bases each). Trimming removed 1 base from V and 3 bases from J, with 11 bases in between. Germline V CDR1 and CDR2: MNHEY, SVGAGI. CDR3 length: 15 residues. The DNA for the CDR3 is TGTGCCAGCAGTTACTGGGAAGGGGGGACAGATACGCAGTATTTT. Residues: CASSYWEGGTDTQYF.

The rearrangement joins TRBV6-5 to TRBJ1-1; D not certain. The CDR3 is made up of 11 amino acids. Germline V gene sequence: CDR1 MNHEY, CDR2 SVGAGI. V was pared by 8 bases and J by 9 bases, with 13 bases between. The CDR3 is CASGLGIQAFF. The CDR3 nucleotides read TGTGCCAGCGGATTGGGGATTCAAGCTTTCTTT.

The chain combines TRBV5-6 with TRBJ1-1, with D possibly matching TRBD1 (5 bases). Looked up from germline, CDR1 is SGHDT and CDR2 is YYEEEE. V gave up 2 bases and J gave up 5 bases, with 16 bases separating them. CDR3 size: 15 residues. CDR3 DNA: TGTGCCAGCAGCTTAGCGGTCGATGGGACGACTGAAGCTTTCTTT. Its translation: CASSLAVDGTTEAFF.

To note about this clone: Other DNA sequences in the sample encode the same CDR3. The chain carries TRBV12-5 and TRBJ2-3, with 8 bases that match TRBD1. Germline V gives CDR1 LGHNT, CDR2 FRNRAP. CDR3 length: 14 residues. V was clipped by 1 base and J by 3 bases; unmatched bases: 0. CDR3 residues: CASGLGQGTDTQYF. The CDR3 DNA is TGTGCTAGTGGTTTGGGACAGGGGACAGATACGCAGTATTTT.

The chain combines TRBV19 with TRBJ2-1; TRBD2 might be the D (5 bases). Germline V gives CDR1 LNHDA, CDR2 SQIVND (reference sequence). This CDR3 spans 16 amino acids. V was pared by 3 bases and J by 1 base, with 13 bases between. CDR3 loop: CASSIGSLPSYNEQFF. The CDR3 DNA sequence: TGTGCCAGTAGTATTGGGAGCCTACCATCCTACAATGAGCAGTTCTTC. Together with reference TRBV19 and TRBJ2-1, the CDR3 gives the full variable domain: DGGITQSPKYLFRKEGQNVTLSCEQNLNHDAMYWYRQDPGQGLRLIYYSQIVNDFQKGDIAEGYSVSREKKESFPLTVTSAQKNPTAFYLCASSIGSLPSYNEQFFGPGTRLTVL.

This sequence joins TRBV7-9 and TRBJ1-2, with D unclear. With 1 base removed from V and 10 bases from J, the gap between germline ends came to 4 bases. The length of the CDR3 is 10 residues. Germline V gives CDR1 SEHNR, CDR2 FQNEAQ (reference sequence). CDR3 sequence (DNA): TGTGCCAGCAGCTTAGTGGACTACACCTTC. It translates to CASSLVDYTF.

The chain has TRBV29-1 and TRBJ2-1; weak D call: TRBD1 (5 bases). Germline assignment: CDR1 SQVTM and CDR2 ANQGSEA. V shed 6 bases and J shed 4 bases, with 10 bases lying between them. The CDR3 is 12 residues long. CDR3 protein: CSVDGAYNEQFF. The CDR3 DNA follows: TGCAGCGTCGATGGGGCATACAATGAGCAGTTCTTC.

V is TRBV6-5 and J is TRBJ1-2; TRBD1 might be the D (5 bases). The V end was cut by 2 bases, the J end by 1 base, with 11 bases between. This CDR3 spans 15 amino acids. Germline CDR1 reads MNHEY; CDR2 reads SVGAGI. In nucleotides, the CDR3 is TGTGCCAGCAGTTACGGGCAGGGAGATAACTATGGCTACACCTTC. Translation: CASSYGQGDNYGYTF.

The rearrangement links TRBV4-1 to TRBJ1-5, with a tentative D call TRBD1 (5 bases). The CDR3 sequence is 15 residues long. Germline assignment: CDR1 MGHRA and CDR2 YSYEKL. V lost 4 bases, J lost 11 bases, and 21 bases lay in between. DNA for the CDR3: TGCGCCAGCAGCCTTAGGGACGGGCCTGGGGAGACCCAGCATTTT. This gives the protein CASSLRDGPGETQHF.

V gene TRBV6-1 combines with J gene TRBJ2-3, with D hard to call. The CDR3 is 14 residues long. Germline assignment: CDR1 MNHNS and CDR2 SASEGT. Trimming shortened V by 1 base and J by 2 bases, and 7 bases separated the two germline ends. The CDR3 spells CASSEETPTDTQYF. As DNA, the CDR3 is TGTGCCAGCAGTGAAGAGACCCCCACAGATACGCAGTATTTT.

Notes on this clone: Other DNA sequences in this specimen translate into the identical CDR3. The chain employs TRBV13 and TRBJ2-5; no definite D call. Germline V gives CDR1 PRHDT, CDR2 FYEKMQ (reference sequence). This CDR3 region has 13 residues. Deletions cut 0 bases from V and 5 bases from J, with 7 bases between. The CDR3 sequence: CASSLGVGETQYF. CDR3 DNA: TGTGCCAGCAGCTTAGGCGTCGGCGAGACCCAGTACTTC.

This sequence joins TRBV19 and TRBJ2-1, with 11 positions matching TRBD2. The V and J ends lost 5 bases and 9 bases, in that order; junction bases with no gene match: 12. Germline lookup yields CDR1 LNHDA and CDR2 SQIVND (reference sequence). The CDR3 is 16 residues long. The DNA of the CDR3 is TGTGCCAGTAGTCCATGGGCTAGCGGGGGGAAAAGTGAGCAGTTCTTC. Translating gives CASSPWASGGKSEQFF.

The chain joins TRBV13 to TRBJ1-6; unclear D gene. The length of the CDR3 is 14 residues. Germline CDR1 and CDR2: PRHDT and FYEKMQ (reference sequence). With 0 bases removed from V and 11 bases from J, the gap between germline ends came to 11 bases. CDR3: CASSLGPSGAPLHF. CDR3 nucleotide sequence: TGTGCCAGCAGCTTAGGGCCAAGCGGGGCACCCCTCCACTTT.

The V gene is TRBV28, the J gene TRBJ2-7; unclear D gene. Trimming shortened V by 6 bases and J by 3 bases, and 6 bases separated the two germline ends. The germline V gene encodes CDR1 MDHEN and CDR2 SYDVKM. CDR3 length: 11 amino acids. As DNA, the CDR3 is TGTGCCAGCAGGGAAAACTACGAGCAGTACTTC. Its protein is CASRENYEQYF.

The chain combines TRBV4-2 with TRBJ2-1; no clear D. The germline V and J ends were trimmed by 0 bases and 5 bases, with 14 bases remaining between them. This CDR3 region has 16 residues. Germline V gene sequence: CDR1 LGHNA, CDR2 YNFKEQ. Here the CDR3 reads CASSQEIFGLDNEQFF. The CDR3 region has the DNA TGTGCCAGCAGCCAAGAAATTTTCGGGCTCGACAATGAGCAGTTCTTC.

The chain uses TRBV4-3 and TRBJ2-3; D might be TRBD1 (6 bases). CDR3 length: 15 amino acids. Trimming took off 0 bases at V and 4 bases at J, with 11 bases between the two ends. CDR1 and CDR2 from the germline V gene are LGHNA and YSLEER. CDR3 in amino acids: CASSQDAGVSDTQYF. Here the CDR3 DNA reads TGCGCCAGCAGCCAAGATGCAGGGGTTTCAGATACGCAGTATTTT.

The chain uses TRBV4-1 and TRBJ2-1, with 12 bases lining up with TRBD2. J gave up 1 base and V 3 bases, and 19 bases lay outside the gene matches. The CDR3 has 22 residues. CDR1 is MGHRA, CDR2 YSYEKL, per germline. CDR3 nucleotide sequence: TGCGCCAGCAGCCATCGCGCTACGACTAGCGGGAGTTGGGCGATGTCCTACAATGAGCAGTTCTTC. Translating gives CASSHRATTSGSWAMSYNEQFF.

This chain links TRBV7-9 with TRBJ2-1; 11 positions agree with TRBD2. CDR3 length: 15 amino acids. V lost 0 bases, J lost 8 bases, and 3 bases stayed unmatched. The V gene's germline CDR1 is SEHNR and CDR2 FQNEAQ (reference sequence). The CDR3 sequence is CASSLASGGAYEQFF. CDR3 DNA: TGTGCCAGCAGCTTAGCTAGCGGGGGGGCCTATGAGCAGTTCTTC.

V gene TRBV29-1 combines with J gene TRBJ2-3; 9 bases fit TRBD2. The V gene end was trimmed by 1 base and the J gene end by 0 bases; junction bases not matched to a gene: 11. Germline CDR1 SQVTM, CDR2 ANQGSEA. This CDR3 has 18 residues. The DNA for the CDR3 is TGCAGCGTTGAAGGCGACCCTAGCGGGGCCTTTAGCACAGATACGCAGTATTTT. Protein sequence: CSVEGDPSGAFSTDTQYF.

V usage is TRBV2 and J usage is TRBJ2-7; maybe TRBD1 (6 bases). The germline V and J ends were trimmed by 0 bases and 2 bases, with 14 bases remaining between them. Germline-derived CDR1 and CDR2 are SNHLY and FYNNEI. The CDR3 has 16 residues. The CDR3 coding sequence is TGTGCCAGCAGTGAAGCGTACATGGGGACAACCTACGAGCAGTACTTC. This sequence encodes CASSEAYMGTTYEQYF.

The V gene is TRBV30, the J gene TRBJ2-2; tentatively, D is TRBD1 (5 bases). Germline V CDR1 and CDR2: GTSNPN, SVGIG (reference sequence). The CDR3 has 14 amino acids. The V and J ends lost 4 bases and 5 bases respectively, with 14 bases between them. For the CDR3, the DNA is TGTGCCTGGAAACAGGTCCCTGGGACCGGGGAGCTGTTTTTT. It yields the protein CAWKQVPGTGELFF.